Sequencing of this T cell receptor beta chain was carried out in a study of tissue T cells after allogeneic stem cell transplantation. The protocol was immunoSEQ multiplex PCR, while the TCRdb copy is restricted to in-frame clones and leaves out a portion. The sample shows more than 6,000 clones, around 43% of them seen only once. This clone was counted between two and nine times. Gene and germline names: mouse. The read ends 1 residue before the CDR3 terminus; that terminus is restored from the germline J gene. Time point denoted: mouse harvest day 7 after allogeneic transplant. The graft held 10^6 splenic CD5+ T cells and 10^7 T-cell-depleted bone marrow cells. Per the germline V gene, CDR1 is NNHNN and CDR2 is SYGAGS (reference sequence). Deletions cut 1 base from V and 2 bases from J, with 12 bases between. This CDR3 comprises 16 residues.

The TCR sequence derives from a female BALB/c mouse given C57BL/6 T cells with graft-versus-host disease after an allogeneic hematopoietic cell transplant. The chain couples TRBV13-2 to TRBJ1-4; TRBD1 might be the D (6 bases). The sample taken for sequencing was skin. CDR3 amino acids: CASGDPGTSSNERLFF. The covered CDR3 bases are TGTGCCAGCGGTGATCCCGGGACATCCTCCAACGAAAGATTATTT.